Following are 13 T cell receptor beta chains from one sample sequenced in a study of cytomegalovirus exposure and HLA in healthy donors. The study ran its PCR with 60 Vbeta and 13 Jbeta primers. Sequencing used immunoSEQ multiplex PCR; TCRdb keeps in-frame clones, though not all of them. Its table records around 140,000 clones. The sample was PBMCs. These receptors originate from a woman between 35 and 50 years old in good health and CMV-seropositive.

The chain couples TRBV7-3 to TRBJ2-3, with TRBD2 matching over 14 bases. CDR1 is SGHTA, CDR2 FQGTGA, per germline. V shed 4 bases and J 1 base; nucleotides not matched to a gene: 13. This CDR3 has 20 residues. The DNA of the CDR3 is TGTGCCAGCAGCTCCAAGAGGGGGACTAGCGGGAGAGAGGGCACAGATACGCAGTATTTT. It is translated as CASSSKRGTSGREGTDTQYF.

As DNA, the CDR3 is TGTGCCAGCAGTTTCCGGGACAGGCCTTATGGCTACACCTTC. Translation gives CASSFRDRPYGYTF. The chain recombines TRBV28 with TRBJ1-2, with TRBD1 matching over 8 bases. The length of the CDR3 is 14 residues. Germline trimming cut 3 bases from V and 5 bases from J; bases unmatched to any gene: 5. Germline CDR1 reads MDHEN; CDR2 reads SYDVKM.

V and J are TRBV4-2 and TRBJ2-1; D may be TRBD1 (5 bases). Trimming took 1 base from V and 3 from J, leaving 10 bases between them. CDR3 size: 15 residues. Germline CDR1 is LGHNA and CDR2 is YNFKEQ. CDR3 nucleotides: TGTGCCAGCAGCCAAGGCGCCAGGGACTACAATGAGCAGTTCTTC. Translated: CASSQGARDYNEQFF.

The gene calls are TRBV18 and TRBJ1-1, with a weak D call TRBD1 (6 bases). The CDR3 sequence is 16 residues long. V was cut by 0 bases and J by 0 bases, with 11 bases left in between. CDR1 and CDR2 from the germline V gene are KGHSH and LQKENI. CDR3 loop: CASSPPRGNLNTEAFF. The CDR3 DNA is TGTGCCAGCTCACCACCAAGGGGGAACCTGAACACTGAAGCTTTCTTT.

DNA for the CDR3: TGTGCCAGAAGCTTGAGGGGTCGGAACACTGAAGCTTTCTTT. Encoded protein: CARSLRGRNTEAFF. The chain links TRBV5-3 to TRBJ1-1, with a weak D call TRBD1 (5 bases). TRBV5-3 qualifies as an ORF whose function is uncertain. Trimming removed 1 base from V and 1 base from J, with 8 bases in between. The CDR3 runs to 14 residues.

The chain's CDR3 is CASSLRASGSWFYEQFF. CDR3 DNA sequence: TGTGCCAGCAGCTTACGGGCTAGCGGGAGTTGGTTCTATGAGCAGTTCTTC. This chain uses TRBV13 with TRBJ2-1, with 10 bases that match TRBD2. CDR1 PRHDT and CDR2 FYEKMQ come from the germline V gene (reference sequence). The CDR3 is made up of 17 amino acids. V shed 2 bases and J 8 bases; nucleotides not matched to a gene: 12. The entire variable domain, with the rest obtained from reference TRBV13 and TRBJ2-1, is as follows: AAGVIQSPRHLIKEKRETATLKCYPIPRHDTVYWYQQGPGQDPQFLISFYEKMQSDKGSIPDRFSAQQFSDYHSELNMSSLELGDSALYFCASSLRASGSWFYEQFFGPGTRLTVL.

The rearrangement uses TRBV7-6 and TRBJ1-5; D ambiguous. V was trimmed by 0 bases and J by 7 bases, leaving 10 bases between them. Germline V CDR1 and CDR2: SGHVS, FNYEAQ. The length of the CDR3 is 14 residues. CDR3 protein: CASSLAWGGQPQHF. CDR3 bases: TGTGCCAGCAGCTTAGCATGGGGAGGGCAGCCCCAGCATTTT.

This chain links TRBV15 with TRBJ2-3, with 10 bases fitting TRBD2. Trimming at V came to 5 bases and at J to 3 bases, leaving 5 bases not matched to a gene. CDR3 length equals 15 residues. Germline V gene lookup returns CDR1 LNHNV and CDR2 YYDKDF (reference sequence). CDR3 protein: CATSPGLAITDTQYF. Here the CDR3 DNA reads TGTGCCACCAGCCCGGGACTAGCGATAACAGATACGCAGTATTTT.

The V call is TRBV5-4, the J call TRBJ2-7; weak D call: TRBD2 (5 bases). This CDR3 is built from 14 residues. The germline CDR1 and CDR2 sequences are SGHNT and YYREEE (reference sequence). V dropped 3 bases and J dropped 2 bases, with 12 bases sitting between them. The CDR3 DNA reads TGTGCCAGCAGCTCGGAACTACTAGCCTACGAGCAGTACTTC. Its protein is CASSSELLAYEQYF.

The rearrangement joins TRBV19 to TRBJ1-5; D gene unclear. CDR3 length equals 16 residues. The germline V gene encodes CDR1 LNHDA and CDR2 SQIVND (reference sequence). The ends were cut back, 7 bases at V and 2 bases at J, with 18 bases in the middle. For the CDR3, the DNA is TGTGCCAGTACCTGGATCCGGGAGATAGGCAATCAGCCCCAGCATTTT. It is translated as CASTWIREIGNQPQHF.

V is TRBV19 and J is TRBJ2-3, with 7 bases lining up with TRBD1. Trimming at V came to 9 bases and at J to 1 base, leaving 13 bases not matched to a gene. Per the germline V gene, CDR1 is LNHDA and CDR2 is SQIVND (reference sequence). The CDR3 sequence is 16 residues long. CDR3 sequence (DNA): TGTGCCAGCAACTACAGGGGCGCACGGGGCACAGATACGCAGTATTTT. Translating it yields CASNYRGARGTDTQYF. Combining the CDR3 with reference TRBV19 and TRBJ2-3 gives the whole variable domain DGGITQSPKYLFRKEGQNVTLSCEQNLNHDAMYWYRQDPGQGLRLIYYSQIVNDFQKGDIAEGYSVSREKKESFPLTVTSAQKNPTAFYLCASNYRGARGTDTQYFGPGTRLTVL.

Comments on this clone: The same CDR3 can be traced to other DNA sequences in this sample. The CDR3 nucleotides read TGTGCCAGCAGCTTAATAGCGGGAGTTTCCTACAATGAGCAGTTCTTC. This translates into CASSLIAGVSYNEQFF. This sequence joins TRBV7-9 and TRBJ2-1; 9 bases match TRBD2. The CDR3 extends over 16 amino acids. Trimming removed 2 bases from V and 1 base from J; junction bases left unmatched: 3. CDR1 SEHNR and CDR2 FQNEAQ come from the germline V gene (reference sequence).

The gene calls are TRBV19 and TRBJ1-6; 8 nucleotides agree with TRBD1. The V and J ends lost 3 bases and 9 bases, in that order; junction bases with no gene match: 7. CDR3 size: 15 residues. Per the germline V gene, CDR1 is LNHDA and CDR2 is SQIVND (reference sequence). As DNA, the CDR3 is TGTGCCAGTAGTATGGACAGGGAGCTCGGTTCACCCCTCCACTTT. Its translation is CASSMDRELGSPLHF.